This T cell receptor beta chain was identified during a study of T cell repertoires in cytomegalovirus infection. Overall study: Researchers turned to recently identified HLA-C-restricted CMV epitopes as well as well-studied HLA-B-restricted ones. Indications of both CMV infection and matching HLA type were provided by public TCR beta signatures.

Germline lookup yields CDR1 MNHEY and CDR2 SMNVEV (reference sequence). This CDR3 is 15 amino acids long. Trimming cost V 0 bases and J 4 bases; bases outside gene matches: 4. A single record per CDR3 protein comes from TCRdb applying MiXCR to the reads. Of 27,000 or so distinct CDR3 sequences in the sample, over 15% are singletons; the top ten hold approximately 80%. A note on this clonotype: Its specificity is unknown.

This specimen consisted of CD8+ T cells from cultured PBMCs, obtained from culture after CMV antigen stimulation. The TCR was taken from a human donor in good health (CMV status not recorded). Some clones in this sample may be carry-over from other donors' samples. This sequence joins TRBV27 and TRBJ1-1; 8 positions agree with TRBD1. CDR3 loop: CASSLSTGAGTEAFF. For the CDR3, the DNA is TGTGCCAGCAGTTTATCGACAGGGGCTGGCACTGAAGCTTTCTTT.